This T cell receptor (beta chain) is drawn from a study of T-cell reconstitution after alpha-beta-depleted transplantation in children. The TCRbeta library was prepared with unique molecular identifiers. TCRdb independently ran MiXCR on the PCR reads; one entry per CDR3 protein. The sample records almost 500,000 distinct CDR3 sequences, around 12% being singletons. This clonotype occurred many times. The source was PBMCs from the stem cell graft donor, collected from the stem cell graft. The TCR sequence derives from a human donor who donated a stem cell graft to a child with combined immunodeficiency.

CDR3 sequence (DNA): TGTGCCAGCAGTTTTCTGGGTGCAGATACGCAGTATTTT. Translating it yields CASSFLGADTQYF. The chain employs TRBV12-3 or TRBV12-4 and TRBJ2-3, with D unclear. This CDR3 has 13 residues. V lost 3 bases and J 4 bases, leaving 8 bases between the germline ends.